This passage covers 31 T cell receptor beta chains from one sample sequenced in a study of shared T cell receptors in the human thymus. Some clones are missing from TCRdb's copy, which holds only in-frame ones; the method was immunoSEQ multiplex PCR. Altogether approximately 660,000 clones are present, over 75% being singletons, with the ten largest covering roughly 0.0097%. The same sample was also studied in work on human thymus T cells.

The material sequenced was thymocytes. These receptors all come from a boy younger than two with a congenital heart defect.

V is TRBV19 and J is TRBJ2-7; 7 nucleotides align to TRBD1. V shed 4 bases, J shed 2 bases, and the junction held 8 bases outside the gene matches. The CDR3 loop spans 15 amino acids. Looked up from germline, CDR1 is LNHDA and CDR2 is SQIVND (reference sequence). The CDR3 spells CASSTGTARPYEQYF. In DNA form, the CDR3 reads TGTGCCAGTAGTACCGGGACAGCAAGACCCTACGAGCAGTACTTC.

The chain is built from TRBV7-9 and TRBJ2-3; weak D call: TRBD2 (6 bases). The CDR3 consists of 17 residues. Deletions cut 0 bases from V and 2 bases from J, with 15 bases between. Germline CDR1 is SEHNR and CDR2 is FQNEAQ (reference sequence). DNA for the CDR3: TGTGCCAGCAGCTTAGCAAAGGCGGGGAGCCCCACAGATACGCAGTATTTT. Encoded protein: CASSLAKAGSPTDTQYF.

Notes on this clone: A read error may produce the germline difference seen at one junction end. The J gene is TRBJ2-7, the V gene TRBV7-2; 12 nucleotides agree with TRBD2. CDR3 length: 15 amino acids. Germline CDR1 and CDR2: SGHTA and FQGNSA. CDR3 DNA sequence: TGTGCCAGCAGCCCCAGCCCACCTAGCGGGAGGGGGGTCGTCTTC. Its translation is CASSPSPPSGRGVVF.

This clone was counted a single time. This chain joins TRBV11-2 and TRBJ1-5; no firm D call. Germline loops: CDR1 SGHAT, CDR2 FQNNGV. This CDR3 contains 15 residues. Trimming pared 5 bases from V and 0 bases from J, leaving 11 bases between. CDR3 DNA sequence: TGTGCCAGCAGCCCTGCGGGGTATAGCAATCAGCCCCAGCATTTT. The encoded protein is CASSPAGYSNQPQHF.

CDR3 sequence reads: CACKSSGRGSGELFF. CDR3 sequence (DNA): TGTGCCTGTAAAAGTAGCGGGAGAGGGTCCGGGGAGCTGTTTTTT. This chain connects TRBV30 to TRBJ2-2, with 9 bases that match TRBD2. V shed 6 bases, J shed 6 bases, and the junction held 11 bases outside the gene matches. Germline assignment: CDR1 GTSNPN and CDR2 SVGIG (reference sequence). The CDR3 has 15 residues.

The chain has TRBV29-1 and TRBJ1-1, with no clear D. Germline V gene sequence: CDR1 SQVTM, CDR2 ANQGSEA. The CDR3 totals 14 residues. V was shortened by 0 bases and J by 2 bases, with 10 bases between the two germline ends. The CDR3 DNA is TGCAGCGTTGAAGATCGAACGGGAAACACTGAAGCTTTCTTT. Translated, it gives CSVEDRTGNTEAFF.

This clone was seen more than once but under ten times. J is TRBJ2-6 and V is TRBV10-3, with D hard to call. This CDR3 contains 15 residues. V was cut by 10 bases and J by 0 bases, with 13 bases left in between. Germline V CDR1 and CDR2: ENHRY, SYGVKD. The chain's CDR3 is CATTSLNSGANVLTF. The CDR3 DNA reads TGTGCCACTACGTCGTTAAACTCTGGGGCCAACGTCCTGACTTTC.

This sequence joins TRBV7-6 and TRBJ2-3; perhaps TRBD1 as D (6 bases). The V and J ends lost 1 base and 2 bases respectively, with 16 bases between them. The CDR3 is made up of 17 amino acids. Germline values: CDR1 SGHVS, CDR2 FNYEAQ. Written as DNA, the CDR3 is TGTGCCAGCAGCTTAGGAAGGGGCTACAGGGTCACAGATACGCAGTATTTT. As protein: CASSLGRGYRVTDTQYF.

This chain uses TRBV7-4 with TRBJ1-2, with D tentatively TRBD1 (5 bases). V was pared by 9 bases and J by 5 bases, with 10 bases between. Germline assignment: CDR1 SGHVT and CDR2 SQSDAQ. CDR3 size: 11 residues. The CDR3 protein is CASRGIYGYTF. The DNA for the CDR3 is TGTGCCAGTAGGGGAATATATGGCTACACCTTC.

This clone showed up just once. V is TRBV29-1 and J is TRBJ1-3; the D gene is possibly TRBD1 (5 bases). With 1 base removed from V and 0 bases from J, the gap between germline ends came to 16 bases. Per the germline V gene, CDR1 is SQVTM and CDR2 is ANQGSEA. The CDR3 spans 17 residues. The CDR3 DNA sequence: TGCAGCGTTGAAGGCCCCCTCGGGACTCTCTCTGGAAACACCATATATTTT. Its protein product is CSVEGPLGTLSGNTIYF.

The chain uses TRBV2 and TRBJ1-1; 9 bases are a match to TRBD1. Per germline, CDR1 SNHLY and CDR2 FYNNEI. V shed 6 bases, J shed 1 base, and the junction held 6 bases outside the gene matches. The CDR3 covers 15 residues. The CDR3 loop reads CASRDRGQTNTEAFF. The CDR3 nucleotides read TGTGCCAGCAGGGACAGGGGACAGACGAACACTGAAGCTTTCTTT.

V is TRBV19 and J is TRBJ2-7, with 8 bases identical to TRBD1. The germline V gene has CDR1 LNHDA and CDR2 SQIVND (reference sequence). The trim removed 8 bases at V and 1 base at J, leaving 4 bases unmatched. The CDR3 length is 13 residues. The CDR3 sequence is CASAGQGSYEQYF. CDR3 in DNA: TGTGCCAGTGCCGGACAGGGTTCCTACGAGCAGTACTTC.

V usage is TRBV27 and J usage is TRBJ2-5; the D gene is possibly TRBD1 (6 bases). The V gene lost 5 bases and the J gene lost 0 bases, with 31 bases spanning the gap. The CDR3 totals 21 residues. Germline V gene sequence: CDR1 MNHEY, CDR2 SMNVEV (reference sequence). In DNA form, the CDR3 reads TGTGCCAGCAGTATGACAGGTTTTACTTTGTATACCAGTTGGTACCAAGAGACCCAGTACTTC. Its protein product is CASSMTGFTLYTSWYQETQYF.

The chain combines TRBV27 with TRBJ1-2, with TRBD1 as a possible D gene (5 bases). Germline-derived CDR1 and CDR2 are MNHEY and SMNVEV (reference sequence). V dropped 6 bases and J dropped 3 bases, with 14 bases sitting between them. CDR3 length: 14 residues. The DNA of the CDR3 is TGTGCCAGCAGCCCTTTGGGGGGGTACTATGGCTACACCTTC. Protein: CASSPLGGYYGYTF.

A few counts support this clone. V and J are TRBV6-5 and TRBJ2-2, with D uncertain. The germline V gene encodes CDR1 MNHEY and CDR2 SVGAGI. Trimming pared 6 bases from V and 1 base from J, leaving 9 bases between. The CDR3 has 14 amino acids. CDR3 residues: CASRQSGNTGELFF. DNA for the CDR3: TGTGCCAGCAGGCAATCGGGGAACACCGGGGAGCTGTTTTTT.

The rearrangement links TRBV2 to TRBJ2-1, with 7 bases matching TRBD2. With V trimmed by 5 bases and J by 2 bases, 9 bases remained unmatched. This CDR3 is built from 16 residues. The germline CDR1 and CDR2 sequences are SNHLY and FYNNEI. CDR3 in amino acids: CASSTPLAGPYNEQFF. CDR3 DNA: TGTGCCAGCAGTACCCCCTTAGCGGGTCCCTACAATGAGCAGTTCTTC.

CDR3 amino acids: CASSAGLADSYEQYF. The CDR3 nucleotides read TGTGCCAGCAGTGCCGGACTAGCGGACTCCTACGAGCAGTACTTC. The V call is TRBV6-4, the J call TRBJ2-7; TRBD2 aligns across 10 bases. The CDR3 loop spans 15 amino acids. CDR1 MRHNA and CDR2 SNTAGT come from the germline V gene. V was pared by 4 bases and J by 0 bases, with 3 bases of the junction left unmatched.

The chain links TRBV9 to TRBJ2-3; D perhaps matches TRBD2 (6 bases). The germline V gene encodes CDR1 SGDLS and CDR2 YYNGEE. Trimming left V 2 bases short and J 0 bases short, with 7 bases between. This CDR3 contains 14 residues. CDR3 in amino acids: CASSVGTSTDTQYF. For the CDR3, the DNA is TGTGCCAGCAGCGTCGGGACTAGCACAGATACGCAGTATTTT.

This clone has just a few counts. The rearrangement joins TRBV30 to TRBJ1-5, with D maybe TRBD1 (6 bases). The germline V gene encodes CDR1 GTSNPN and CDR2 SVGIG (reference sequence). This CDR3 region has 18 residues. Trimming removed 3 bases at V and 3 bases at J, with 24 bases between. CDR3 DNA sequence: TGTGCCTGGAGCCCGGGACAAGAGACTAATATACTCAATCAGCCCCAGCATTTT. Translating gives CAWSPGQETNILNQPQHF.

The chain employs TRBV21-1 and TRBJ1-2; the DNA was not used to check the table's D call, TRBD1. TRBV21-1 is marked as a pseudogene. The CDR3 has 15 amino acids. The CDR3 DNA follows: TGTGCCAGCAGCGCCACGTGGACAGGGGAAAATGGCTACACCTTC. Its protein product is CASSATWTGENGYTF.

The chain links TRBV5-1 to TRBJ2-7, with 8 bases identical to TRBD2. The V gene end was trimmed by 2 bases and the J gene end by 3 bases; junction bases not matched to a gene: 1. This CDR3 region has 13 residues. Looked up from germline, CDR1 is SGHRS and CDR2 is YFSETQ. CDR3 protein: CASSFGTSYEQYF. In DNA, the CDR3 is TGCGCCAGCAGCTTTGGGACTAGCTACGAGCAGTACTTC.

The chain combines TRBV11-2 with TRBJ2-2; 7 positions match TRBD2. The CDR3 consists of 18 residues. The germline gives CDR1 SGHAT, CDR2 FQNNGV. J lost 6 bases, V lost 7 bases, and 20 bases had no gene match. CDR3: CASIKRGLAATRAGELFF. The CDR3 nucleotides are TGTGCCAGCATCAAAAGGGGTCTAGCGGCCACACGGGCCGGGGAGCTGTTTTTT.

The chain uses TRBV4-3 and TRBJ2-3; 8 positions agree with TRBD2. With 3 bases clipped from V and 2 bases from J, the junction kept 22 bases outside the gene matches. This CDR3 contains 21 residues. Germline CDR1 reads LGHNA; CDR2 reads YSLEER. The CDR3 bases are TGCGCCAGCAGCCATGACCAAGACCACTCACTAGCGGAGGCTCCCACAGATACGCAGTATTTT. This translates into CASSHDQDHSLAEAPTDTQYF.

This clone was observed once. The rearrangement links TRBV6-6 to TRBJ2-3; 7 bases map to TRBD1. The CDR3 length is 14 residues. The V segment lost 10 bases and the J segment 3 bases; nucleotides outside the gene matches: 10. Germline V gene data show CDR1 as MNHNY and CDR2 as SVGAGI (reference sequence). The CDR3 bases are TGTGCCAACAGGGGTTTTGAGGGAACAGATACGCAGTATTTT. As protein: CANRGFEGTDTQYF.

The genes are TRBV27 and TRBJ2-7, with 7 bases identical to TRBD1. Germline CDR1 MNHEY, CDR2 SMNVEV (reference sequence). Trimming took 5 bases from V and 5 from J; bases not matched to a gene: 6. This CDR3 contains 13 residues. The CDR3 reads CASSGTGDHEQYF. DNA for the CDR3: TGTGCCAGCAGTGGAACAGGGGATCACGAGCAGTACTTC.

The rearrangement uses TRBV27 and TRBJ2-7; the match to TRBD1 covers 8 bases. CDR3 length: 18 amino acids. The V segment lost 4 bases and the J segment 2 bases; nucleotides outside the gene matches: 16. The germline V gene has CDR1 MNHEY and CDR2 SMNVEV (reference sequence). The CDR3 DNA reads TGTGCCAGCAGTTCCAACCCGACTTCGACAGGGGTCCCCTACGAGCAGTACTTC. This sequence encodes CASSSNPTSTGVPYEQYF.

This chain connects TRBV29-1 to TRBJ2-3, with TRBD2 matching over 8 bases. The trim removed 7 bases at V and 6 bases at J, leaving 9 bases unmatched. Germline V gene data show CDR1 as SQVTM and CDR2 as ANQGSEA. The CDR3 extends over 13 amino acids. This CDR3 reads CSAVGAGEDTQYF. In DNA, the CDR3 is TGCAGCGCTGTAGGAGCGGGAGAGGATACGCAGTATTTT.

The V gene is TRBV7-6, the J gene TRBJ2-1; 8 bases align to TRBD2. The J segment lost 5 bases and the V segment lost 4 bases, leaving 7 bases of the junction unmatched. The CDR3 loop spans 15 amino acids. Germline V gives CDR1 SGHVS, CDR2 FNYEAQ. This CDR3 reads CASSSSGGSNNEQFF. DNA of the CDR3: TGTGCCAGCAGCTCCAGCGGGGGCAGCAACAATGAGCAGTTCTTC.

DNA of the CDR3: TGTGCCAGCAGCTCTGGGGGACTAGCGGGAGGAGGCCTCTCTGGGGCCAACGTCCTGACTTTC. Amino acids: CASSSGGLAGGGLSGANVLTF. This chain uses TRBV27 with TRBJ2-6; TRBD2 agrees at 15 bases. The CDR3 totals 21 residues. V lost 6 bases and J lost 0; bases outside the gene matches: 12. Looked up from germline, CDR1 is MNHEY and CDR2 is SMNVEV (reference sequence).

This rearrangement joins TRBV11-2 to TRBJ2-7, with 10 positions matching TRBD1. Germline V gene lookup returns CDR1 SGHAT and CDR2 FQNNGV. The CDR3 runs 15 residues. V was clipped by 8 bases and J by 1 base; unmatched bases: 8. CDR3 nucleotides: TGTGCCAGCCTTCCACGGGACAGGGGTTCCTACGAGCAGTACTTC. It is translated as CASLPRDRGSYEQYF.

V is TRBV7-6 and J is TRBJ2-5; 16 nucleotides line up with TRBD2. The V gene's germline CDR1 is SGHVS and CDR2 FNYEAQ. The CDR3 spans 16 residues. The trim removed 4 bases at V and 5 bases at J, leaving 4 bases unmatched. CDR3 coding DNA: TGTGCCAGCAGCTCGGGACTAGCGGGAGGGAGGGAGACCCAGTACTTC. It yields the protein CASSSGLAGGRETQYF.